The present T cell receptor (beta chain) was sequenced within a study of T cell repertoires in ileal Crohn's disease. Study context: Median disease duration was approximately 8 years; about 35% smoked at surgery.

Sequenced by immunoSEQ multiplex PCR; TCRdb stores in-frame clones only, minus some. The repertoire holds approximately 13,000 clones, roughly 80% seen once, with 4% to 5% in the top ten. Note on this clone: The antigen is unknown.

Whole-study findings and limits: All patients with clonality above 26.8% had endoscopic recurrence. Active smokers at surgery had more clonal expansions than non-smokers.

The V gene's germline CDR1 is MNHNS and CDR2 SASEGT. This CDR3 spans 14 amino acids. V was trimmed by 6 bases and J by 0 bases, leaving 6 bases between them. Sequences were obtained from ileal tissue. This TCR derives from an adult with Crohn's disease. The rearrangement links TRBV6-1 to TRBJ1-6; D is undetermined. The CDR3 DNA is TGTGCCAGCAGAATCAGCTCCTATAATTCACCCCTCCACTTT. Its translation: CASRISSYNSPLHF.